One sample yielded the 12 T cell receptor beta chains listed below, sequenced in a study of blood T cell repertoires in COVID-19. The data were produced by immunoSEQ multiplex PCR, yet TCRdb's version contains in-frame clones alone and is incomplete. The table includes about 130,000 clones, about 80% detected once. Sequencing was performed on peripheral blood. Receptors were obtained from a woman in her fifties or sixties with acute or convalescent COVID-19.

The chain uses TRBV19 and TRBJ2-5; TRBD2 matches 11 bases. The CDR3 extends over 15 amino acids. Trimming took 6 bases from V and 5 from J; bases not matched to a gene: 8. Looked up from germline, CDR1 is LNHDA and CDR2 is SQIVND (reference sequence). This CDR3 reads CASSNSGGGLETQYF. CDR3 sequence (DNA): TGTGCCAGTAGCAATAGCGGGGGGGGCTTGGAGACCCAGTACTTC. The full variable domain, rest sourced from reference TRBV19 and TRBJ2-5, is DGGITQSPKYLFRKEGQNVTLSCEQNLNHDAMYWYRQDPGQGLRLIYYSQIVNDFQKGDIAEGYSVSREKKESFPLTVTSAQKNPTAFYLCASSNSGGGLETQYFGPGTRLLVL.

The chain has TRBV24-1 and TRBJ2-3, with a tentative D call TRBD1 (6 bases). There are 16 residues in the CDR3. CDR1 is KGHDR, CDR2 SFDVKD, per germline. V was trimmed by 4 bases and J by 2 bases, leaving 15 bases between them. CDR3 sequence reads: CATSDATGAHTDTQYF. The DNA for the CDR3 is TGTGCCACCAGTGACGCGACAGGTGCTCACACAGATACGCAGTATTTT.

The V call is TRBV4-1, the J call TRBJ2-5, with 7 bases matching TRBD1. V lost 4 bases and J lost 5; bases outside the gene matches: 10. The CDR3 contains 15 residues. The germline V gene has CDR1 MGHRA and CDR2 YSYEKL. CDR3 loop: CASSLTQGLGETQYF. The CDR3 DNA is TGCGCCAGCAGCCTTACACAGGGGCTGGGGGAGACCCAGTACTTC.

The V gene is TRBV18, the J gene TRBJ1-2; a possible D gene is TRBD1 (6 bases). CDR1 and CDR2 (germline): KGHSH, LQKENI. The germline V and J ends were trimmed by 4 bases and 8 bases, with 20 bases remaining between them. The CDR3 spans 15 residues. This chain's CDR3 is CASSLGTIPPEGYTF. CDR3 DNA sequence: TGTGCCAGCTCACTAGGGACAATCCCTCCTGAAGGCTACACCTTC.

The chain employs TRBV5-1 and TRBJ2-2; TRBD2 might be the D (5 bases). V lost 0 bases, J lost 6 bases, and 12 bases lay in between. In germline, CDR1 is SGHRS, CDR2 YFSETQ. The CDR3 is 15 amino acids. The CDR3 reads CASSLGRELSGELFF. CDR3 coding DNA: TGCGCCAGCAGCTTGGGTAGGGAGTTATCCGGGGAGCTGTTTTTT.

This clone was found once. The chain links TRBV9 to TRBJ1-2, with TRBD1 matching 8 bases. The CDR3 contains 15 residues. Looked up from germline, CDR1 is SGDLS and CDR2 is YYNGEE. The junction had 8 bases not matched to a gene; V was cut back by 3 bases and J by 4 bases. In DNA form, the CDR3 reads TGTGCCAGCAGCGCCCAGGGGGCCTGGTTCTATGGCTACACCTTC. Its translation is CASSAQGAWFYGYTF.

The chain combines TRBV11-2 with TRBJ1-1, with D unresolved. The CDR3 is made up of 17 amino acids. Germline loops: CDR1 SGHAT, CDR2 FQNNGV. Trimming removed 5 bases from V and 4 bases from J, with 23 bases in between. DNA for the CDR3: TGTGCCAGCAGCCCGAATCTGGGTCGGGGAACGGGCACTGAAGCTTTCTTT. Residues: CASSPNLGRGTGTEAFF.

This clone showed up just once. This sequence joins TRBV19 and TRBJ1-5; no clear D gene. The CDR3 sequence is 17 residues long. Trimming removed 4 bases at V and 0 bases at J, with 16 bases between. Germline-derived CDR1 and CDR2 are LNHDA and SQIVND (reference sequence). Here the CDR3 reads CASSTHASIYSNQPQHF. CDR3 coding DNA: TGTGCCAGTAGTACGCACGCAAGTATCTATAGCAATCAGCCCCAGCATTTT.

This clone was counted once. This chain uses TRBV5-1 with TRBJ1-6, with 7 bases lining up with TRBD1. The germline V gene encodes CDR1 SGHRS and CDR2 YFSETQ. The length of the CDR3 is 15 residues. With V trimmed by 0 bases and J by 10 bases, 7 bases remained unmatched. CDR3 sequence reads: CASSLGGQGGSPLHF. CDR3 in DNA: TGCGCCAGCAGCTTGGGGGGCCAGGGGGGATCACCCCTCCACTTT. Using reference TRBV5-1 and TRBJ1-6 for the parts outside the CDR3, the full variable domain is KAGVTQTPRYLIKTRGQQVTLSCSPISGHRSVSWYQQTPGQGLQFLFEYFSETQRNKGNFPGRFSGRQFSNSRSEMNVSTLELGDSALYLCASSLGGQGGSPLHFGNGTRLTVT.

In this sample, this clone turned up once. DNA for the CDR3: TGCGCCAGCAGCCCACAAGAGACTGAGGATACGCAGTATTTT. This codes for CASSPQETEDTQYF. The chain employs TRBV5-1 and TRBJ2-3; D unresolved. V was cut by 4 bases and J by 6 bases, with 15 bases left in between. The CDR3 runs 14 residues. Germline V lookup: CDR1 SGHRS, CDR2 YFSETQ.

This chain connects TRBV24-1 to TRBJ2-5; possibly TRBD1 for D (5 bases). CDR1 is KGHDR and CDR2 is SFDVKD in the germline V gene. The V and J ends lost 4 bases and 4 bases respectively, with 18 bases between them. This CDR3 is 16 amino acids long. The CDR3: CATSEGAPQIVETQYF. The CDR3 DNA reads as TGTGCCACCAGTGAAGGGGCCCCACAGATTGTAGAGACCCAGTACTTC.

The chain employs TRBV6-5 and TRBJ1-1; a weak D match, TRBD1 (6 bases). CDR3 length: 13 residues. The germline CDR1 and CDR2 sequences are MNHEY and SVGAGI. Deletions cut 6 bases from V and 4 bases from J, with 12 bases between. CDR3 region: CASRLTGFTEAFF. DNA for the CDR3: TGTGCCAGCAGACTAACAGGGTTCACTGAAGCTTTCTTT.